This TCR beta chain derives from a study of blood T cell repertoires in COVID-19. About the study: Acute and convalescent COVID-19 specimens originated in the United States, Italy and Spain. The cDNA or gDNA used as material had been derived from T cells, B-cell-depleted T cells, or PBMCs.

Per the study methods: Reference gene primer amplification gave nucleated cell count estimates. Assay used: immunoSEQ multiplex PCR; TCRdb lists only in-frame clones, some missing. V and J calls and clone size are those listed in that table; D and trimming were worked out from the DNA. Altogether about 82,000 clones are present, 85% being singletons, with the ten largest covering about a sixth. This CDR3 is built from 13 residues. Trimming took 6 bases from V and 7 from J; bases not matched to a gene: 7. Germline V gene lookup returns CDR1 MRHNA and CDR2 SNTAGT. The chain uses TRBV6-4 and TRBJ1-2; 8 bases agree with TRBD1. Sequencing was done on a sample of peripheral blood. This TCR was recovered from a man older than 75 with active or convalescent COVID-19. The chain's CDR3 is CASRQTGVSGYTF. The CDR3 region has the DNA TGTGCCAGCAGACAGACAGGGGTTTCTGGCTACACCTTC.